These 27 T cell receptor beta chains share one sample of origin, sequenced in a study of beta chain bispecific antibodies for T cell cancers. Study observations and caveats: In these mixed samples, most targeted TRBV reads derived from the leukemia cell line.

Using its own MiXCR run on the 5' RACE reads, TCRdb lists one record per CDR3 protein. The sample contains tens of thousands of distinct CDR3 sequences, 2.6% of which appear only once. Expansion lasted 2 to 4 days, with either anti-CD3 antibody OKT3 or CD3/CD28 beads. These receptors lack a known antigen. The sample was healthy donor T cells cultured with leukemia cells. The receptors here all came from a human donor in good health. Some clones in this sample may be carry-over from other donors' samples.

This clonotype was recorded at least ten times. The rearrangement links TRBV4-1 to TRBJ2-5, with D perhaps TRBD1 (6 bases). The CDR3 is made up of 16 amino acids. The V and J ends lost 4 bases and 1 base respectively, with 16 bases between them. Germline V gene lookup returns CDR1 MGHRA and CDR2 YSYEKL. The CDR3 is CASSRTLQGPQETQYF. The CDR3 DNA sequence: TGCGCCAGCAGCCGAACCCTACAGGGACCCCAAGAGACCCAGTACTTC.

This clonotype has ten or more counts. CDR3 nucleotides: TGCAGCGTTCTTGAGCACGACAAGAACTATGGCTACACCTTC. Encoded protein: CSVLEHDKNYGYTF. V and J are TRBV29-1 and TRBJ1-2; D is unresolved. The CDR3 consists of 14 residues. CDR1 and CDR2 from the germline V gene are SQVTM and ANQGSEA. Trimming shortened V by 5 bases and J by 2 bases, and 15 bases separated the two germline ends.

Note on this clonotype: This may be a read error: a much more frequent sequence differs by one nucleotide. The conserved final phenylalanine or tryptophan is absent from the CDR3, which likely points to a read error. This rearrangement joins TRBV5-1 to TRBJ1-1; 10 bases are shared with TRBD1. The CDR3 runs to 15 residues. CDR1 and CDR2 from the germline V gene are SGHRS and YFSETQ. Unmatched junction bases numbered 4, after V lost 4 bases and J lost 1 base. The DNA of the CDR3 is TGCGCCAGCAGCACTGGACAGGGGGGGAACACTGAAGCTTTCCTT. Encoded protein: CASSTGQGGNTEAFL.

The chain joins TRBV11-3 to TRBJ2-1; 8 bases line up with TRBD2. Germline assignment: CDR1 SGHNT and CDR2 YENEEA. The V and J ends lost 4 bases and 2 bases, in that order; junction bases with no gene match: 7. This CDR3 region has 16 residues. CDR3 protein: CASSSRGAGAYNEQFF. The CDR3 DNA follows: TGTGCCAGCAGCTCCCGGGGAGCGGGAGCCTACAATGAGCAGTTCTTC.

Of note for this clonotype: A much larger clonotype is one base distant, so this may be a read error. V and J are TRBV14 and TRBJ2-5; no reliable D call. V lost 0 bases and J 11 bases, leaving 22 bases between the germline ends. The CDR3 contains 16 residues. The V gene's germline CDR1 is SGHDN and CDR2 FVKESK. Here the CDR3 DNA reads TGTGCCAGCAGCCAAGAATCATCGGAAGTTTACAATGAGCAGTACTTC. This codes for CASSQESSEVYNEQYF.

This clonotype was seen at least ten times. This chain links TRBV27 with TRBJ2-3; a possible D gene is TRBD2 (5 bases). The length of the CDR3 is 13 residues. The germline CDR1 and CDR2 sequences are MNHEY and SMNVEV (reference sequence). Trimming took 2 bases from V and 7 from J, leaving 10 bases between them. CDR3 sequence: CASSLRRGHTQYF. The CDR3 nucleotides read TGTGCCAGCAGTTTACGGAGAGGGCATACGCAGTATTTT.

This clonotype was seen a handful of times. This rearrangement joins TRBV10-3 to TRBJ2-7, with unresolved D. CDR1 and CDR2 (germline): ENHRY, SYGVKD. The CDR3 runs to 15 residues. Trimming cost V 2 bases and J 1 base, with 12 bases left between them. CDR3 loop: CAISEAWRASYEQYF. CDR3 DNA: TGTGCCATCAGTGAGGCGTGGAGAGCGTCCTACGAGCAGTACTTC.

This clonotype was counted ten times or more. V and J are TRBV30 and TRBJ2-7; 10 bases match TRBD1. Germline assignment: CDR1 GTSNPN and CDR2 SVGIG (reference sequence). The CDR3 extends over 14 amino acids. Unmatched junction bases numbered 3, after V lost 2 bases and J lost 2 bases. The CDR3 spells CAWSTGQGAYEQYF. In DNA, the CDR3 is TGTGCCTGGAGTACCGGACAGGGGGCCTACGAGCAGTACTTC. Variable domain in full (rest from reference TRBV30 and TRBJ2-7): SQTIHQWPATLVQPVGSPLSLECTVEGTSNPNLYWYRQAAGRGLQLLFYSVGIGQISSEVPQNLSASRPQDRQFILSSKKLLLSDSGFYLCAWSTGQGAYEQYFGPGTRLTVT.

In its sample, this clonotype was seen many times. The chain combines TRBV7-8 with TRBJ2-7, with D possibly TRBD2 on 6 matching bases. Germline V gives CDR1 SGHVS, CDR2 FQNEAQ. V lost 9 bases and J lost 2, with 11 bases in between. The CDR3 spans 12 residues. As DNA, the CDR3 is TGTGCCAGTGGGACTTTTCCCTACGAGCAGTACTTC. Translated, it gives CASGTFPYEQYF.

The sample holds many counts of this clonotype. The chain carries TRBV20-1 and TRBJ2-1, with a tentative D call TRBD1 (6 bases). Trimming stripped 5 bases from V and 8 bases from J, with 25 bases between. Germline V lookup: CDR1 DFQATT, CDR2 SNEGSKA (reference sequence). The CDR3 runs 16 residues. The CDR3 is CSASLPARGRGDEQFF. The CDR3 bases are TGCAGTGCTTCTCTCCCCGCCAGGGGTAGGGGCGATGAGCAGTTCTTC.

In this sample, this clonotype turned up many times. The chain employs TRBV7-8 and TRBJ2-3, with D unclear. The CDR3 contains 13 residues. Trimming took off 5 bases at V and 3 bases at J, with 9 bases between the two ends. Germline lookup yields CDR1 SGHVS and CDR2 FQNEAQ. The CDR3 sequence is CASSPSLTDTQYF. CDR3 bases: TGTGCCAGCAGCCCCAGCCTAACAGATACGCAGTATTTT.

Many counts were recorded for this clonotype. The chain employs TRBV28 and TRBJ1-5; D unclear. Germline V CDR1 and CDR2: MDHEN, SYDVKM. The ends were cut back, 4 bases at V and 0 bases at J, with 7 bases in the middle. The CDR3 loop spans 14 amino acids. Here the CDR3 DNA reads TGTGCCAGCAGTTCAGTCAATAGCAATCAGCCCCAGCATTTT. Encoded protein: CASSSVNSNQPQHF.

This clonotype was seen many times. In nucleotides, the CDR3 is TGTGCCAGCAACGGCCAAGAGACCCAGTACTTC. This translates into CASNGQETQYF. The V call is TRBV2, the J call TRBJ2-5; D call uncertain. The V gene's germline CDR1 is SNHLY and CDR2 FYNNEI. The germline V and J ends were trimmed by 7 bases and 1 base, with 4 bases remaining between them. This CDR3 is 11 amino acids long.

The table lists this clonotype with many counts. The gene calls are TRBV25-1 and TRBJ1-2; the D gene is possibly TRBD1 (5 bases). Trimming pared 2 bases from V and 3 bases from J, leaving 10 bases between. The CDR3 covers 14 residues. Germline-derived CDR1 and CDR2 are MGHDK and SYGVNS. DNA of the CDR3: TGTGCCAGCAGTGAACGTGGGGGGTACTATGGCTACACCTTC. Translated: CASSERGGYYGYTF.

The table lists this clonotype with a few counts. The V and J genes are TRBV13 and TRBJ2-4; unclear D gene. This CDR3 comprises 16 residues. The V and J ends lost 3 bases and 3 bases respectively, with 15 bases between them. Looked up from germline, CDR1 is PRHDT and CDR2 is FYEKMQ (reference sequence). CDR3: CASSFGPMENKNIQYF. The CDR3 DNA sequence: TGTGCCAGCAGCTTTGGGCCGATGGAGAACAAAAACATTCAGTACTTC.

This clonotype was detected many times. DNA for the CDR3: TGTGCCAGTAGTAGCGGACTAGTCAATGAGCAGTTCTTC. The encoded protein is CASSSGLVNEQFF. This chain joins TRBV19 and TRBJ2-1; 7 bases fit TRBD2. J gave up 6 bases and V 4 bases, and 3 bases lay outside the gene matches. CDR3 length: 13 residues. Per germline, CDR1 LNHDA and CDR2 SQIVND (reference sequence).

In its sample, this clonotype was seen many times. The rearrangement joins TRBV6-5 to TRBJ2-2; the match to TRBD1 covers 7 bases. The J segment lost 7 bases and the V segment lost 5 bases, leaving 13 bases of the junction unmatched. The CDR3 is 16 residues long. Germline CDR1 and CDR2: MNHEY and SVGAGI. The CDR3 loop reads CASSQGDRKVVGELFF. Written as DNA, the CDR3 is TGTGCCAGCAGTCAGGGGGACAGAAAAGTAGTCGGGGAGCTGTTTTTT.

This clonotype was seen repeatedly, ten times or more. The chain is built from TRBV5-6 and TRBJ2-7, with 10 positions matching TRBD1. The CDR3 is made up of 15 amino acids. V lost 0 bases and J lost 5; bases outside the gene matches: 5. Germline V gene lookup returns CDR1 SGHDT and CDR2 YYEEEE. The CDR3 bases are TGTGCCAGCAGCTTGGAAGGGACAGGGGCTCACGAGCAGTACTTC. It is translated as CASSLEGTGAHEQYF.

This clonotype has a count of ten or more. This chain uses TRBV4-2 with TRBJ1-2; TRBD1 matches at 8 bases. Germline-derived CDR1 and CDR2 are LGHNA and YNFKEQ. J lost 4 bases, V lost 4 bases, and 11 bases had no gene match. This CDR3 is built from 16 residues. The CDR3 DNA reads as TGTGCCAGCAGCCGCTTAGACAGGGGCGAGGGCTATGGCTACACCTTC. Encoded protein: CASSRLDRGEGYGYTF.

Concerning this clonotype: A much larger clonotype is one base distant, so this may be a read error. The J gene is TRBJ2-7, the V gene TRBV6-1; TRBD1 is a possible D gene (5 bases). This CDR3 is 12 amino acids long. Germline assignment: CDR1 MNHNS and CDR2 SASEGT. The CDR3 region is CDIRQKSYEQYF. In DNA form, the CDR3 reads TGTGACATCCGACAGAAATCCTACGAGCAGTACTTC.

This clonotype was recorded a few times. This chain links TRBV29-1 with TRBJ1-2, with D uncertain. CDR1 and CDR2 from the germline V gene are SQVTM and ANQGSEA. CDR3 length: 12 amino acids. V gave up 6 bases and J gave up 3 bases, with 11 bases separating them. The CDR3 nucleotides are TGCAGCGTCGTCACTGGGGACTATGGCTACACCTTC. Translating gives CSVVTGDYGYTF.

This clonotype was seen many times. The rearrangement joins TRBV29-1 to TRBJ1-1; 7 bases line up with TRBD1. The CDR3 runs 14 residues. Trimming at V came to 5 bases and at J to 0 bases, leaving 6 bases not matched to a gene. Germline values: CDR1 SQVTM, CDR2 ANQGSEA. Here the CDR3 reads CSVSSTGMNTEAFF. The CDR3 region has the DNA TGCAGCGTTTCCTCGACAGGGATGAACACTGAAGCTTTCTTT.

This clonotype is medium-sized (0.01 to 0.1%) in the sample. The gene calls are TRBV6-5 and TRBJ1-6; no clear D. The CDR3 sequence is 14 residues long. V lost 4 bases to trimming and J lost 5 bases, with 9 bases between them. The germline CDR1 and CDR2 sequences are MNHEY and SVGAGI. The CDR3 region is CASSLKGDNSPLHF. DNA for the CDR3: TGTGCCAGCAGTTTAAAGGGTGATAATTCACCCCTCCACTTT.

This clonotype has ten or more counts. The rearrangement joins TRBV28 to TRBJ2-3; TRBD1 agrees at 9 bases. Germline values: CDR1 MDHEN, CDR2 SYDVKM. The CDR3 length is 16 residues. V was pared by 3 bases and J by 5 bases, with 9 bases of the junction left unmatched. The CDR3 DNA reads TGTGCCAGCAGTTTCGGCGCGACAGGGGGGAAAGATACGCAGTATTTT. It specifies CASSFGATGGKDTQYF.

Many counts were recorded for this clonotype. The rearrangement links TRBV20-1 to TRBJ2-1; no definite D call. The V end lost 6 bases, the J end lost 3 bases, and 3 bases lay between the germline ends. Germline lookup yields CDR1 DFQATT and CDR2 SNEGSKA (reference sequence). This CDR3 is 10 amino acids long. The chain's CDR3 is CSADYNEQFF. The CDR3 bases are TGCAGTGCCGACTACAATGAGCAGTTCTTC.

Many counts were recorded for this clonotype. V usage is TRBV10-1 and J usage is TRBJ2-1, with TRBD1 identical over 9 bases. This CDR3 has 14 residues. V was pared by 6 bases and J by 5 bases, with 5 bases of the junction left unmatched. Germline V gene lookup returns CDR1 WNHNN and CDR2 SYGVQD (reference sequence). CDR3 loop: CASSARTGDNEQFF. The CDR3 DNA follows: TGCGCCAGCAGCGCGCGGACAGGGGACAATGAGCAGTTCTTC.

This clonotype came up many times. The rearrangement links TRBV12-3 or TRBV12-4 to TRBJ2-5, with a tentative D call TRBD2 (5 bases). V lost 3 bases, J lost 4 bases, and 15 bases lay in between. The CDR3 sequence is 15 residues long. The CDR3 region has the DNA TGTGCCAGCAGTTTTTCGGGAAAGAATGGAGAGACCCAGTACTTC. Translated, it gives CASSFSGKNGETQYF.